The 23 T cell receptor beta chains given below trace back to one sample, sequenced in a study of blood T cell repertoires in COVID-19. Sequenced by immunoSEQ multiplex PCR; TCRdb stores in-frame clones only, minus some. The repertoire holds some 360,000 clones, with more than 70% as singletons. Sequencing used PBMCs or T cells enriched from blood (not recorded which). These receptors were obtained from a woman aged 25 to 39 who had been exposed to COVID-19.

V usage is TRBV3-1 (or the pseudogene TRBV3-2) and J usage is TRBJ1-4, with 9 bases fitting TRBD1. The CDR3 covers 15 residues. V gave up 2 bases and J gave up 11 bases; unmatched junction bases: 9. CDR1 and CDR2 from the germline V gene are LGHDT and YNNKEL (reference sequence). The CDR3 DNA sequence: TGTGCCAGCAGCCAATTGGGGGACAGGGAGAAGAAACTGTTTTTT. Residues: CASSQLGDREKKLFF.

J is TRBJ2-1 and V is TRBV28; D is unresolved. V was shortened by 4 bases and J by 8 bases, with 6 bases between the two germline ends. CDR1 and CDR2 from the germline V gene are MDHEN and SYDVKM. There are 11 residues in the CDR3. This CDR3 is CASSSRHEQFF. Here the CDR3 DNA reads TGTGCCAGCAGTTCCCGTCATGAGCAGTTCTTC.

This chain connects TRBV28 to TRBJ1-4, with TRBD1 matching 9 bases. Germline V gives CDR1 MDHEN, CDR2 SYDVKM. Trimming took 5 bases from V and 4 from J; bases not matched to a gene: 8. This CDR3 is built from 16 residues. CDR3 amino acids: CASSTPPGQGNEKLFF. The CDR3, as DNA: TGTGCCAGCAGTACCCCACCGGGACAGGGTAATGAAAAACTGTTTTTT.

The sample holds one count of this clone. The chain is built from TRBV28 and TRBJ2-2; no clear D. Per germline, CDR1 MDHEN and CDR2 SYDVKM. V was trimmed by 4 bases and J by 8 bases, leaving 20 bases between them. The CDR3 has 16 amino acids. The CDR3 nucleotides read TGTGCCAGCAGTTCGCCTTTCCTAGGTCGTTTAGGGGAGCTGTTTTTT. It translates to CASSSPFLGRLGELFF.

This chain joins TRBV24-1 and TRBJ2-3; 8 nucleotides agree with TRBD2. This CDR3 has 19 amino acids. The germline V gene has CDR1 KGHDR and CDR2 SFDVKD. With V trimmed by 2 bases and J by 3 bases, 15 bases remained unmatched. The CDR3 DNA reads TGTGCCACCAGTGATTCTTCCGGCCAAACAAGCGGGAGTACAGATACGCAGTATTTT. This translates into CATSDSSGQTSGSTDTQYF.

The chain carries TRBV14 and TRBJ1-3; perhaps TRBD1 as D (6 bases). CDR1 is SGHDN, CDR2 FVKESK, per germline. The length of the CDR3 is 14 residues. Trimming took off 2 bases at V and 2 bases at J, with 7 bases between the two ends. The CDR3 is CASSQTGTGNTIYF. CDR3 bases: TGTGCCAGCAGCCAAACAGGGACTGGAAACACCATATATTTT.

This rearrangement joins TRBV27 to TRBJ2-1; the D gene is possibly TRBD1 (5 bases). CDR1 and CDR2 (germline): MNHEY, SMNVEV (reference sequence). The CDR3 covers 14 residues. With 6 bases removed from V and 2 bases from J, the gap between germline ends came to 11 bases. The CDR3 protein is CASSRAAPYNEQFF. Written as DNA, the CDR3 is TGTGCCAGCAGCAGGGCAGCCCCCTACAATGAGCAGTTCTTC.

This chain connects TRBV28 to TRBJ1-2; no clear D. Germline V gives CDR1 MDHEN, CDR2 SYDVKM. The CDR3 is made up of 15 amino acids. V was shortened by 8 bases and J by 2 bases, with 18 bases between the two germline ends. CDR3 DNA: TGTGCCAGCCTCTCGCCAGGCCGTCTGAACTATGGCTACACCTTC. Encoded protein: CASLSPGRLNYGYTF.

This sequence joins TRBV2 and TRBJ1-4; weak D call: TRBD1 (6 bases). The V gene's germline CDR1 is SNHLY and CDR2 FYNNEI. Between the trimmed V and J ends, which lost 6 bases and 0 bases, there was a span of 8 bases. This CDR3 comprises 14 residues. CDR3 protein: CASRGGPTNEKLFF. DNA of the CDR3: TGTGCCAGCAGGGGGGGGCCAACTAATGAAAAACTGTTTTTT.

The CDR3 sequence: CASSFAVALDREETQYF. Written as DNA, the CDR3 is TGTGCCAGCAGTTTCGCGGTAGCCTTGGACAGGGAAGAGACCCAGTACTTC. This chain connects TRBV27 to TRBJ2-5; 8 nucleotides align to TRBD1. In germline, CDR1 is MNHEY, CDR2 SMNVEV (reference sequence). The junction had 12 bases not matched to a gene; V was cut back by 3 bases and J by 3 bases. The length of the CDR3 is 17 residues.

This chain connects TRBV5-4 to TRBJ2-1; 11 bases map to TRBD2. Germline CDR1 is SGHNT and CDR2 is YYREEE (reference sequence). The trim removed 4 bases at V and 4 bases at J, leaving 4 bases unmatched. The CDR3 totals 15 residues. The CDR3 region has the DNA TGTGCCAGCAGCCCGGGACTAGCGGAGTACAATGAGCAGTTCTTC. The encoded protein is CASSPGLAEYNEQFF. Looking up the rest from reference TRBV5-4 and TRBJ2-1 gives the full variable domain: ETGVTQSPTHLIKTRGQQVTLRCSSQSGHNTVSWYQQALGQGPQFIFQYYREEENGRGNFPPRFSGLQFPNYSSELNVNALELDDSALYLCASSPGLAEYNEQFFGPGTRLTVL.

The CDR3 here is CASSSDKIYEQYF. CDR3 nucleotide sequence: TGTGCCAGCAGTTCGGACAAGATCTACGAGCAGTACTTC. The J gene is TRBJ2-7, the V gene TRBV12-3 or TRBV12-4; D is possibly TRBD1 (5 bases). The ends were cut back, 4 bases at V and 3 bases at J, with 10 bases in the middle. This CDR3 has 13 amino acids.

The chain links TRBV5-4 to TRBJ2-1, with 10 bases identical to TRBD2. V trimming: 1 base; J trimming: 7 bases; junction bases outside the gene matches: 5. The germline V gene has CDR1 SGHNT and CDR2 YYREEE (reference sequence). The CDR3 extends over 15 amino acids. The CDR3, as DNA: TGTGCCAGCAGCTTGAGCGGGAGGGCCGGAAATGAGCAGTTCTTC. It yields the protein CASSLSGRAGNEQFF.

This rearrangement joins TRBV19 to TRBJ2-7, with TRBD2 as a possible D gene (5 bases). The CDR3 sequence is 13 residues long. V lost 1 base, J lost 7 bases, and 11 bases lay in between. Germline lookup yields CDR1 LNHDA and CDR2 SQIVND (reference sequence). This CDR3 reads CASSIVGRGEQYF. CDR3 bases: TGTGCCAGTAGTATAGTTGGACGGGGAGAGCAGTACTTC.

The CDR3: CASSLDARLEQYF. The CDR3 coding sequence is TGCGCCAGCAGCTTGGATGCCCGACTGGAGCAGTACTTC. This rearrangement joins TRBV5-1 to TRBJ2-7; D remains ambiguous. The CDR3 has 13 residues. Germline CDR1 and CDR2: SGHRS and YFSETQ. V dropped 0 bases and J dropped 7 bases, with 11 bases sitting between them.

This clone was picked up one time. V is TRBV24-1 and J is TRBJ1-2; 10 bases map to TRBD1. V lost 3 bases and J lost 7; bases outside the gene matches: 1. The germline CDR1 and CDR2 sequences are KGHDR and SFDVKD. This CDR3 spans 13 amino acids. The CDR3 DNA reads TGTGCCACCAGTGATGGACAGGGGGGTGGCTACACCTTC. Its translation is CATSDGQGGGYTF.

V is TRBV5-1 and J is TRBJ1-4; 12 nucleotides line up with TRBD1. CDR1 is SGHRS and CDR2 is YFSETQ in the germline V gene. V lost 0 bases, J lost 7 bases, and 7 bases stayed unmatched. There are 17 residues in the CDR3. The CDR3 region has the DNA TGCGCCAGCAGCTTGGGGGACAGGGGGCGCTTTGGTGAAAAACTGTTTTTT. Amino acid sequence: CASSLGDRGRFGEKLFF.

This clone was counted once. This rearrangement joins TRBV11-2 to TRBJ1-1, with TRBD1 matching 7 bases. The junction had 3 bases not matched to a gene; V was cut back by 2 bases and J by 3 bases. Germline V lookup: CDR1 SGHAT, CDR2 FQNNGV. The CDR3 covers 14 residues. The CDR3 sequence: CASSLLGQYTEAFF. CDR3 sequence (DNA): TGTGCCAGCAGCTTATTGGGACAGTACACTGAAGCTTTCTTT. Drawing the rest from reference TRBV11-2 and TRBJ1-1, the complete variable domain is EAGVAQSPRYKIIEKRQSVAFWCNPISGHATLYWYQQILGQGPKLLIQFQNNGVVDDSQLPKDRFSAERLKGVDSTLKIQPAKLEDSAVYLCASSLLGQYTEAFFGQGTRLTVV.

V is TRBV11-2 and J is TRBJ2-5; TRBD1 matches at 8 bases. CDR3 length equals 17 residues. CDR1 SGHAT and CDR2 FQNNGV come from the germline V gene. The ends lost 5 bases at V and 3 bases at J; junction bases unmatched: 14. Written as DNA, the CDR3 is TGTGCCAGCAGCGCAGGCACCAGGGGGCGCGGGGAAGAGACCCAGTACTTC. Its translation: CASSAGTRGRGEETQYF.

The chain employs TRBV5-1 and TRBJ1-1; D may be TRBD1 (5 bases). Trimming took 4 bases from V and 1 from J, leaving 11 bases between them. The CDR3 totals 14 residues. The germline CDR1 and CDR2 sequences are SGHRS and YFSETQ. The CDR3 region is CASSAGSENTEAFF. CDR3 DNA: TGCGCCAGCAGCGCAGGGTCGGAGAACACTGAAGCTTTCTTT.

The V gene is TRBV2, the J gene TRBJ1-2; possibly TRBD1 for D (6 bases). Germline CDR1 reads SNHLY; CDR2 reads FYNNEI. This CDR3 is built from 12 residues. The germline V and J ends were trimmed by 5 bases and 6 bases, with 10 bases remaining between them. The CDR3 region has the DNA TGTGCCAGCAGTCCACAGGGAGATGGCTACACCTTC. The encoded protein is CASSPQGDGYTF.

In DNA, the CDR3 is TGTGCCAGCAGTTTTGGCCCTAACTATGGCTACACCTTC. It codes for CASSFGPNYGYTF. This chain uses TRBV27 with TRBJ1-2; the D is unclear. V dropped 3 bases and J dropped 0 bases, with 5 bases sitting between them. The CDR3 sequence is 13 residues long. The V gene's germline CDR1 is MNHEY and CDR2 SMNVEV (reference sequence).

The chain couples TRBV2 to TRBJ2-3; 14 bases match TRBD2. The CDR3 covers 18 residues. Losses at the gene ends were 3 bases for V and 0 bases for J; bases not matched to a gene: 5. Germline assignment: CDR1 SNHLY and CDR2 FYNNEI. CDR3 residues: CASSEGRLAGGSTDTQYF. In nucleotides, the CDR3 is TGTGCCAGCAGTGAGGGGCGACTAGCGGGAGGGAGCACAGATACGCAGTATTTT.